This T cell receptor (beta chain) was sequenced during a study of OX40 agonist ivuxolimab in advanced cancers. Study findings and constraints: Expanded peripheral T cells had an undetermined antigen specificity. Among the nonresponders, some also had low normalized T-cell clonal expansion.

TCRdb keeps only in-frame clones here, not all; method: immunoSEQ multiplex PCR. The profile shows 55,000 to 75,000 clones, about 89% of them singletons. Turning to this clone: The antigen is not known.

The sequences come from CD4+ or CD8+ T cells sorted from blood, collected in a trial of the OX40 agonist ivuxolimab. The TCR comes from an adult with an advanced solid tumor such as melanoma, head and neck, liver or kidney cancer.

The CDR3: CASSLVPPDTQYF. CDR3 DNA: TGTGCCAGCAGCTTAGTACCCCCAGATACGCAGTATTTT. The chain links TRBV11-2 to TRBJ2-3; D remains ambiguous. V shed 1 base and J shed 4 bases, with 6 bases lying between them. CDR3 length: 13 residues. Germline CDR1 reads SGHAT; CDR2 reads FQNNGV.